A single sample is the source of the 9 T cell receptor beta chains below, sequenced in a study of blood T cell repertoires in COVID-19. The data were produced by immunoSEQ multiplex PCR, yet TCRdb's version contains in-frame clones alone and is incomplete. The sample consists of some 260,000 clones, 70% to 90% of them appearing once. The material sequenced was peripheral blood. Source of these receptors: a woman aged 40 to 50 who had recovered from COVID-19.

This chain joins TRBV4-2 and TRBJ1-3; TRBD1 agrees at 8 bases. The ends lost 0 bases at V and 4 bases at J; junction bases unmatched: 5. The germline V gene encodes CDR1 LGHNA and CDR2 YNFKEQ. There are 16 residues in the CDR3. CDR3 amino acids: CASSQDPGTGGNTIYF. The CDR3 nucleotides read TGTGCCAGCAGCCAAGATCCCGGGACAGGAGGAAACACCATATATTTT.

This chain links TRBV7-2 with TRBJ2-7; D is possibly TRBD1 (6 bases). Germline V CDR1 and CDR2: SGHTA, FQGNSA. Trimming left V 5 bases short and J 6 bases short, with 14 bases between. This CDR3 region has 13 residues. This chain's CDR3 is CASSPSTGPEQYF. The CDR3 nucleotides read TGTGCCAGCAGCCCAAGTACAGGGCCCGAGCAGTACTTC.

The chain uses TRBV11-3 and TRBJ2-2, with D possibly matching TRBD1 (5 bases). The CDR3 extends over 15 amino acids. V was trimmed by 0 bases and J by 5 bases, leaving 10 bases between them. Germline V gives CDR1 SGHNT, CDR2 YENEEA. CDR3 sequence: CASSLDRAATGELFF. The CDR3 DNA sequence: TGTGCCAGCAGCTTAGACAGGGCGGCGACCGGGGAGCTGTTTTTT.

This clone was recorded once. This chain joins TRBV3-1 (or the pseudogene TRBV3-2) and TRBJ2-5, with 12 bases matching TRBD2. Trimming removed 4 bases from V and 2 bases from J; junction bases left unmatched: 17. The CDR3 has 20 amino acids. Germline V gene sequence: CDR1 LGHDT, CDR2 YNNKEL (reference sequence). CDR3 nucleotides: TGTGCCAGCAGCCCCTACGGGAGGACTAGCGGGATTTGGGGACAAGAGACCCAGTACTTC. This translates into CASSPYGRTSGIWGQETQYF.

The chain links TRBV7-2 to TRBJ2-7, with D tentatively TRBD2 (6 bases). CDR3 length: 14 amino acids. The germline V gene encodes CDR1 SGHTA and CDR2 FQGNSA. V was clipped by 3 bases and J by 5 bases, with 14 bases between them. CDR3 region: CASSFYGSFHEQYF. In DNA, the CDR3 is TGTGCCAGCAGCTTTTACGGGAGTTTCCACGAGCAGTACTTC.

V and J are TRBV18 and TRBJ2-7; TRBD1 matches at 10 bases. The V and J ends lost 0 bases and 4 bases, in that order; junction bases with no gene match: 0. The germline gives CDR1 KGHSH, CDR2 LQKENI. The CDR3 is made up of 14 amino acids. Here the CDR3 reads CASSPPGQGYEQYF. The DNA for the CDR3 is TGTGCCAGCTCACCACCGGGACAGGGGTACGAGCAGTACTTC.

CDR3 in amino acids: CSASVPRAQETQYF. For the CDR3, the DNA is TGCAGTGCTAGTGTGCCCAGGGCGCAAGAGACCCAGTACTTC. The rearrangement uses TRBV20-1 and TRBJ2-5; the D gene is possibly TRBD1 (5 bases). Germline V gene sequence: CDR1 DFQATT, CDR2 SNEGSKA (reference sequence). V lost 3 bases to trimming and J lost 2 bases, with 13 bases between them. This CDR3 spans 14 amino acids.

The CDR3 sequence: CASSSTGVNEQYF. The CDR3 nucleotides read TGTGCCAGCAGCTCGACAGGGGTTAACGAGCAGTACTTC. This chain uses TRBV5-6 with TRBJ2-7; 8 bases agree with TRBD1. CDR1 SGHDT and CDR2 YYEEEE come from the germline V gene. J was trimmed by 5 bases and V by 3 bases; bases with no gene match: 4. This CDR3 has 13 residues.

V is TRBV4-1 and J is TRBJ1-5; perhaps TRBD1 as D (5 bases). This CDR3 region has 18 residues. CDR1 MGHRA and CDR2 YSYEKL come from the germline V gene. V was clipped by 3 bases and J by 4 bases, with 22 bases between them. The DNA of the CDR3 is TGCGCCAGCAGCCAGGAAGGCGGGGGGGTGGTGGGAAATCAGCCCCAGCATTTT. Protein sequence: CASSQEGGGVVGNQPQHF.